This T cell receptor (beta chain) originates from a study of T cell clones after liver transplantation. Per the germline V gene, CDR1 is KGHSH and CDR2 is LQKENI. This CDR3 contains 15 residues. The J segment lost 0 bases and the V segment lost 5 bases, leaving 6 bases of the junction unmatched. Sequencing of dividing CFSE-low cells from the MLR defined alloreactive TCRbeta sequences. Pre-transplant recipient cells met graft donor PBMCs, splenocytes, lymph-node cells, or third-party PBMCs. This clone was detected a few times. The antigen remains unidentified. TCRdb's table, derived via immunoSEQ multiplex PCR, lists solely in-frame clones and lacks some. Of 1,000 to 1,500 clones in the sample, roughly 40% were seen once.

Sequencing was carried out using CD4+ T cells from cultured PBMCs. V usage is TRBV18 and J usage is TRBJ2-7, with TRBD1 matching 8 bases. This TCR derives from a human patient who received a liver transplant. The graft donor may be the source of some T cells. This chain's CDR3 is CASSADRAYSYEQYF. CDR3 bases: TGTGCCAGCTCAGCGGACAGGGCCTACTCCTACGAGCAGTACTTC.